These 18 T cell receptor beta chains were sequenced from one sample in a study of Tregs in tolerant kidney transplant recipients. Data came from immunoSEQ multiplex PCR; TCRdb stores just in-frame clones and leaves some out. This sample's table has approximately 30,000 clones. The sample was CD8+ T cells from blood, taken before the transplant. These receptors were collected from a human donor who received a combined kidney and bone marrow transplant.

About this clone: With the read ending 3 residues before the CDR3 end, the germline J gene is used to fill in that end. J is TRBJ2-1 and V is TRBV10-2, with TRBD2 matching 10 bases. V shed 4 bases and J 8 bases; nucleotides not matched to a gene: 8. The CDR3 is 15 amino acids. CDR1 and CDR2 from the germline V gene are WSHSY and SAAADI. The chain's CDR3 is CASSVASGRADEQFF. The covered CDR3 bases are TGCGCCAGCAGTGTTGCGAGCGGGAGGGCGGATGAG.

Concerning this clone itself: The read ends 3 residues before the CDR3 terminus; that terminus is restored from the germline J gene. The chain uses TRBV6-4 and TRBJ2-1; D possibly corresponds to TRBD2 (6 bases). This CDR3 comprises 15 residues. With 0 bases removed from V and 0 bases from J, the gap between germline ends came to 6 bases. Germline CDR1 MRHNA, CDR2 SNTAGT. CDR3 DNA, as far as it was read: TGTGCCAGCAGTGACTCAGCGGGCTCCTACAATGAG. It translates to CASSDSAGSYNE. The CDR3 in its entirety is CASSDSAGSYNEQFF.

With regard to this clone: The CDR3 goes on 3 residues after the read ends, and that part is filled in from the germline J gene. The genes are TRBV20-1 and TRBJ2-7, with 9 bases that match TRBD1. V lost 4 bases and J lost 2; bases outside the gene matches: 3. Germline-derived CDR1 and CDR2 are DFQATT and SNEGSKA (reference sequence). CDR3 length: 13 residues. CDR3 DNA, as far as it was read: TGCAGTGCTAATAGGGACAGGGCCTACGAG. It translates to CSANRDRAYE. The whole CDR3 protein is CSANRDRAYEQYF.

A word on this clone: The sequence runs out 3 residues before the end of the CDR3; the remainder is reconstructed from the germline J gene. J is TRBJ2-7 and V is TRBV19, with no clear D. CDR1 is LNHDA and CDR2 is SQIVND in the germline V gene (reference sequence). The CDR3 loop spans 14 amino acids. V was shortened by 1 base and J by 0 bases, with 7 bases between the two germline ends. The sequenced CDR3 bases are TGTGCCAGTAGTATAGTCGGTAGCTCCTACGAG. Its protein is CASSIVGSSYE. The CDR3 as a whole reads CASSIVGSSYEQYF.

Worth noting for this clone: The read finishes 3 residues shy of the CDR3 end, and the germline J gene is used to complete it. This chain connects TRBV19 to TRBJ2-1; D may match TRBD1 or TRBD2 (5 bases each). V was clipped by 3 bases and J by 9 bases, with 6 bases between them. The CDR3 totals 11 residues. Germline V lookup: CDR1 LNHDA, CDR2 SQIVND (reference sequence). The CDR3 sequence: CASSMRGEQFF. CDR3 DNA, as far as it was read: TGTGCCAGTAGTATGAGGGGTGAG.

Details on this clone: With the read ending 3 residues before the CDR3 end, the germline J gene is used to fill in that end. The chain links TRBV14 to TRBJ1-1, with TRBD1 as a possible D gene (5 bases). The CDR3 loop spans 14 amino acids. Trimming pared 0 bases from V and 7 bases from J, leaving 12 bases between. Per germline, CDR1 SGHDN and CDR2 FVKESK. The DNA read from the CDR3 is TGTGCCAGCAGCCAAGACGCTGGTACAGGTGAA. Protein: CASSQDAGTGE. The CDR3 in full is CASSQDAGTGEAFF.

This clone is classed as medium-sized (0.01 to 0.1%) by frequency. Read data end 3 residues before the CDR3 end; the end is taken from the germline J gene. V and J are TRBV13 and TRBJ1-2, with a tentative D call TRBD1 (5 bases). The CDR3 runs to 15 residues. Trimming removed 2 bases at V and 2 bases at J, with 12 bases between. Germline CDR1 and CDR2: PRHDT and FYEKMQ (reference sequence). The CDR3 loop reads CASSLRLEGNYGYTF. CDR3 DNA (partial): TGTGCCAGCAGCTTACGCCTCGAGGGGAACTATGGC. The full variable domain, rest sourced from reference TRBV13 and TRBJ1-2, is AAGVIQSPRHLIKEKRETATLKCYPIPRHDTVYWYQQGPGQDPQFLISFYEKMQSDKGSIPDRFSAQQFSDYHSELNMSSLELGDSALYFCASSLRLEGNYGYTFGSGTRLTVV.

To note about this clone: The read gets to within 3 residues of the CDR3 end, and the germline J gene fills in the rest. This chain links TRBV10-3 with TRBJ2-1, with TRBD2 matching over 7 bases. This CDR3 region has 15 residues. The germline V gene has CDR1 ENHRY and CDR2 SYGVKD. Trimming removed 2 bases from V and 3 bases from J; junction bases left unmatched: 4. Partial CDR3 DNA: TGTGCCATCAGTGAGGTCGGGGGGAACTACAATGAG. The encoded protein is CAISEVGGNYNE. The whole CDR3 reads CAISEVGGNYNEQFF.

A note on this clone: The DNA ends 3 residues before the CDR3 does, and the rest of the CDR3 is filled in from the germline J gene. The chain couples TRBV15 to TRBJ2-1; no clear D gene. CDR1 and CDR2 (germline): LNHNV, YYDKDF (reference sequence). V was shortened by 0 bases and J by 2 bases, with 11 bases between the two germline ends. CDR3 length: 16 amino acids. CDR3 loop: CATSRDLAITYNEQFF. Incomplete CDR3 DNA: TGTGCCACCAGCAGAGATCTGGCCATAACCTACAATGAG.

For this clone: The read terminates 3 residues ahead of where the CDR3 ends, so the germline J gene completes it. The V call is TRBV6-1, the J call TRBJ2-6, with D perhaps TRBD2 (5 bases). CDR3 length equals 15 residues. The germline CDR1 and CDR2 sequences are MNHNS and SASEGT. Trimming pared 2 bases from V and 0 bases from J, leaving 5 bases between. The chain's CDR3 is CASSETSSGANVLTF. The part of the CDR3 DNA that was read is TGTGCCAGCAGTGAAACTAGCTCTGGGGCCAACGTC.

In regard to this clone: The read halts 3 residues ahead of the CDR3 end, with the missing end drawn from the germline J gene. The V and J genes are TRBV30 and TRBJ2-7; perhaps TRBD1 as D (6 bases). Germline V gives CDR1 GTSNPN, CDR2 SVGIG (reference sequence). The V end was cut by 5 bases, the J end by 2 bases, with 16 bases between. The CDR3 length is 14 residues. The CDR3 protein is CAWAAGVGTYEQYF. Partial CDR3 DNA: TGTGCCTGGGCCGCAGGGGTCGGAACCTACGAG.

As to this clone: One junction end disagrees with the germline gene, perhaps due to a read error. The read terminates 3 residues ahead of where the CDR3 ends, so the germline J gene completes it. V usage is TRBV29-1 and J usage is TRBJ2-3; TRBD2 might be the D (6 bases). CDR1 and CDR2 from the germline V gene are SQVTM and ANQGSEA. The CDR3 totals 15 residues. The sequenced CDR3 bases are TGCAGCGCCGCAAACAGTGACACTAGCACATATACG. Translating it yields CSAANSDTSTYT. The whole CDR3 protein reads CSAANSDTSTYTQYF.

With respect to this clone: Read sequence stops 3 residues before the CDR3 end, and the germline J gene provides the missing end. The V and J genes are TRBV7-3 and TRBJ2-2; D unresolved. Between the trimmed V and J ends, which lost 3 bases and 7 bases, there was a span of 6 bases. CDR1 is SGHTA, CDR2 FQGTGA, per germline. The CDR3 extends over 12 amino acids. The CDR3 reads CASSFNGGELFF. The sequenced CDR3 bases are TGTGCCAGCAGCTTTAACGGCGGGGAG.

Turning to this clone: From the germline J gene comes the end of the CDR3, since the read stops 3 residues before it. The rearrangement joins TRBV6-4 to TRBJ2-1, with TRBD2 matching 9 bases. The CDR3 has 16 amino acids. The V segment lost 2 bases and the J segment 8 bases; nucleotides outside the gene matches: 10. In germline, CDR1 is MRHNA, CDR2 SNTAGT. This CDR3 is CASSDGVAGVFDEQFF. CDR3 bases read: TGTGCCAGCAGTGACGGCGTAGCGGGAGTCTTCGATGAG.

Turning to this clone: The observed sequence ends 3 residues before the CDR3 terminus, with the missing tail filled in from the germline J gene. The chain is built from TRBV5-6 and TRBJ1-1; 9 bases are shared with TRBD1. This CDR3 contains 13 residues. V lost 2 bases to trimming and J lost 7 bases; unmatched junction nucleotides: 3. CDR1 is SGHDT and CDR2 is YYEEEE in the germline V gene. The CDR3 here is CASSFGTGREAFF. The CDR3 DNA, read in part, is TGTGCCAGCAGCTTCGGGACAGGGCGTGAA.

Comments on this clone: The read terminates 3 residues before the CDR3 end, so the remaining end is supplied by the germline J gene. The rearrangement uses TRBV19 and TRBJ1-5; 7 nucleotides line up with TRBD1. With 6 bases clipped from V and 3 bases from J, the junction kept 8 bases outside the gene matches. Germline V gives CDR1 LNHDA, CDR2 SQIVND (reference sequence). The CDR3 length is 15 residues. CDR3 in amino acids: CASSPGTALNQPQHF. The DNA read from the CDR3 is TGTGCCAGTAGCCCCGGGACAGCGCTCAATCAGCCC.

The chain's CDR3 is CASSRVAGSYNEQFF. CDR3 DNA (partial): TGTGCCAGTAGCCGAGTAGCGGGAAGCTACAATGAG. The genes are TRBV19 and TRBJ2-1, with 8 positions matching TRBD2. The read finishes 3 residues shy of the CDR3 end, and the germline J gene is used to complete it. Germline V lookup: CDR1 LNHDA, CDR2 SQIVND (reference sequence). V gave up 6 bases and J gave up 3 bases; unmatched junction bases: 7. The CDR3 is 15 residues long.

The part of the CDR3 DNA that was read is TGCGCCAGCAGCTTGATACCTAGCGACGAG. It yields the protein CASSLIPSDE. The full CDR3 protein is CASSLIPSDEQYF. The chain carries TRBV5-1 and TRBJ2-7; D is possibly TRBD2 (6 bases). Coverage ceases 3 residues before the CDR3 finishes, and the germline J gene fills in the end. V was cut by 1 base and J by 5 bases, with 10 bases left in between. The CDR3 has 13 amino acids. Looked up from germline, CDR1 is SGHRS and CDR2 is YFSETQ.